This T cell receptor (beta chain) was found in a study of blood T cell repertoires in COVID-19. CDR3 length: 13 residues. In germline, CDR1 is SGDLS, CDR2 YYNGEE. V dropped 0 bases and J dropped 2 bases, with 5 bases sitting between them. Source study methods: Amplified reference gene primers provided the basis for estimating nucleated cell counts. Measured with immunoSEQ multiplex PCR; TCRdb has only the in-frame clones, and not every one. For V, J and clone size, that table is used; D and trimming come from the DNA. The sample includes around 130,000 clones, just over 85% seen only once; the top ten take approximately 4.2%. There are a few counts of this clone.

Sequenced input: peripheral blood. The receptor was isolated from a man aged 35 to 55 with acute or convalescent COVID-19. V usage is TRBV9 and J usage is TRBJ1-2; D remains ambiguous. CDR3 nucleotides: TGTGCCAGCAGCGTAGACCAGAACTATGGCTACACCTTC. Residues: CASSVDQNYGYTF.